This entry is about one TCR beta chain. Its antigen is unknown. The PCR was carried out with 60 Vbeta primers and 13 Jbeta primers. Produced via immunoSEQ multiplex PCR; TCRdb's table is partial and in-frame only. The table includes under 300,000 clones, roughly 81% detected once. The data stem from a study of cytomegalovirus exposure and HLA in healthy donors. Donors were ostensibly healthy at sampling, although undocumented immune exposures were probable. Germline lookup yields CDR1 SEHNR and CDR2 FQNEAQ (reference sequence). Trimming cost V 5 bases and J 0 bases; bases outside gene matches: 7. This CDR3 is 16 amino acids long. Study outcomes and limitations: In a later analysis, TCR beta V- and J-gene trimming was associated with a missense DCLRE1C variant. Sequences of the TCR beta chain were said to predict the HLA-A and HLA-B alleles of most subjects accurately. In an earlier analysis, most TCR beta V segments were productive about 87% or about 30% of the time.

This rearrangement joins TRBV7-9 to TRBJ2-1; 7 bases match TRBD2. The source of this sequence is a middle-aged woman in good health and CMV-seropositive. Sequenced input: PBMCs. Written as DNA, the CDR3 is TGTGCCAGCAGCCCGGGGGGATGGGGCTCCTACAATGAGCAGTTCTTC. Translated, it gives CASSPGGWGSYNEQFF.